These T cell receptor beta chains were read from a single sample in a study of Graves' ophthalmopathy and Graves' hyperthyroidism. TCRdb recomputed calls from the multiplex PCR reads with MiXCR, one row per CDR3 protein. Here the sample spans under 350,000 distinct CDR3 sequences, 15% to 20% being singletons. Sequenced material: peripheral blood. These receptors were obtained from an adult man with Graves' ophthalmopathy. The CDR3 runs from the conserved cysteine through the conserved F or W. A D gene is named only where the DNA matches it firmly. Not every row has a clone size; where given, it reads once, few, many or a size class.

D	V	J	size	DNA	CDR3
TRBD1	TRBV7-2	TRBJ1-2	many	TGTGCCAACAGCCGCACAGGGGACCCTAACTATGGCTACACCTTC	CANSRTGDPNYGYTF
TRBD1	TRBV24-1	TRBJ2-7	many	TGTGCCACCAGTGATCCAGGGGGCGAGCAGTACTTC	CATSDPGGEQYF
.	TRBV5-1	TRBJ2-7	many	TGCGCCAGCAGACCGGGGGGCAGTGTCCTTTCCGAGCAGTACTTC	CASRPGGSVLSEQYF
.	TRBV29-1	TRBJ1-5	many	TGCAGCGCCACTGTCGGGGGGGGGAATCAGCCCCAGCATTTT	CSATVGGGNQPQHF
TRBD2	TRBV18	TRBJ2-5	many	TGTGCCAGCGCGTTAGCGGGAGGAGAGACCCAGTACTTC	CASALAGGETQYF
.	TRBV12-3/TRBV12-4	TRBJ1-2	many	TGTGCCAGCAGTTCCTATATTGGACGGAGAAACTATGGCTACACCTTC	CASSSYIGRRNYGYTF
.	TRBV24-1	TRBJ1-5	many	TGTGCCACCAGTGGCGGGGGTAATCAGCCCCAGCATTTT	CATSGGGNQPQHF
.	TRBV20-1	TRBJ2-5	many	TGCAGTGCTGTAGCGGAGGAGACCCAGTACTTC	CSAVAEETQYF
TRBD2	TRBV5-1	TRBJ2-7	many	TGCGCCAGCAGCACAGCCACTAGCGGGACATTGGGGGAGCAGTACTTC	CASSTATSGTLGEQYF
TRBD1	TRBV6-2/TRBV6-3	TRBJ1-5	.	TGTGCCAGCAGTTACGTTGGAGGGGGCGCGAGCAATCAGCCCCAGCATTTT	CASSYVGGGASNQPQHF
.	TRBV20-1	TRBJ1-5	many	TGCAGTGCTACAGCAGGGGGCAATCAGCCCCAGCATTTT	CSATAGGNQPQHF
.	TRBV30	TRBJ1-6	many	TGTGCCTGGAGTGTCAGGGCAGGGGATAATTCACCCCTCCACTTT	CAWSVRAGDNSPLHF
.	TRBV5-6	TRBJ1-1	many	TGTGCCAGCAGCTTGGGTGCATTTGAAGCTTTCTTT	CASSLGAFEAFF
TRBD2	TRBV5-1	TRBJ2-7	.	TGCGCCAGCAAGGGACTAGCGGGCATATACGAGCAGTACTTC	CASKGLAGIYEQYF
.	TRBV30	TRBJ1-1	many	TGTGCCTGGAAGTCGGCGGGAAGAGGCACTGAAGCTTTCTTT	CAWKSAGRGTEAFF
.	TRBV3-1	TRBJ1-2	.	TGTGCCAGCAGCCCCTTGCCATGCCACTATGGCTACACCTTC	CASSPLPCHYGYTF
.	TRBV28	TRBJ1-3	many	TGTGCCAGCAGTTCCCCCAACACCATATATTTT	CASSSPNTIYF
.	TRBV15	TRBJ1-1	.	TGTGCCACCAGCAGAGACCGTGGGAGAACCACTGAAGCTTTCTTT	CATSRDRGRTTEAFF
.	TRBV11-2	TRBJ1-6	many	TGTGCCAGCAGCTTAGATAGAGATAGGGGGGGCGGGTGGTATTCACCCCTCCACTTT	CASSLDRDRGGGWYSPLHF
TRBD1	TRBV29-1	TRBJ1-2	many	TGCAGCGTTCAAGCATTTGGGGTAAGGGACAGCGACTATGGCTACACCTTC	CSVQAFGVRDSDYGYTF
.	TRBV19	TRBJ1-3	many	TGTGCCAGTAGTATCAACGCAGTAGGGATATCTGGAAACACCATATATTTT	CASSINAVGISGNTIYF
.	TRBV28	TRBJ2-5	many	TGTGCCAGCAGTTTACGGACAGATCAAGAGACCCAGTACTTC	CASSLRTDQETQYF
TRBD1	TRBV6-5	TRBJ1-6	many	TGTGCCAGCAGTTACCGGGACAGGGGTAATTCACCCCTCCACTTT	CASSYRDRGNSPLHF
.	TRBV20-1	TRBJ2-5	many	TGCAGCCGTGGGGGGCGCGGGGGACAAGAGACCCAGTACTTC	CSRGGRGGQETQYF
TRBD1	TRBV6-2/TRBV6-3	TRBJ2-7	.	TGTGCCAGCAGTTCGCTACAGGGGCCTTCGGAGGAGCAGTACTTC	CASSSLQGPSEEQYF
.	TRBV12-3/TRBV12-4	TRBJ1-2	many	TGTGCCACCAGCAGGGGAAACTATGGCTACACCTTC	CATSRGNYGYTF
.	TRBV27	TRBJ2-6	many	TGTGCCAGCAGTTTAAGACCCCTCTCTGGGGCCAACGTCCTGACTTTC	CASSLRPLSGANVLTF
.	TRBV18	TRBJ2-7	many	TGTGCCAGCAGCCCGGACCGCTACGAGCAGTACTTC	CASSPDRYEQYF
TRBD1	TRBV7-2	TRBJ1-5	many	TGTGCCAGCAGCCTGGACAGGGTGGGTCAGCCCCAGCATTTT	CASSLDRVGQPQHF
.	TRBV6-1	TRBJ2-5	many	TGTGCCAGCAGTGATGAACAGGGAGGACGAGAGACCCAGTACTTC	CASSDEQGGRETQYF
.	TRBV7-2	TRBJ1-2	many	TGTGCCAGCAGCTTAGCCTGGTTTGGCCAAAAAAACTATGGCTACACCTTC	CASSLAWFGQKNYGYTF
.	TRBV5-1	TRBJ1-1	many	TGCGCCAGCAGCGTCAACCCCAGGGGCGGTGAAGCTTTCTTT	CASSVNPRGGEAFF
.	TRBV10-3	TRBJ2-7	many	TGTGCCATCAGTGGGACAGAAAACTACGAGCAGTACTTC	CAISGTENYEQYF
TRBD2	TRBV20-1	TRBJ2-5	many	TGCAGTGCTAGAGATTCTAGGGCTAGCGGGAGTCAAGAGACCCAGTACTTC	CSARDSRASGSQETQYF
TRBD2	TRBV6-2/TRBV6-3	TRBJ2-7	many	TGTGCCAGCAGTTGCTCGAAGCGGGGGACTAGCGGGGGGGCCGAGCAGTACTTC	CASSCSKRGTSGGAEQYF
TRBD1	TRBV28	TRBJ1-2	many	TGTGCCAGCACCGGGACAGGGAACTATGGCTACACCTTC	CASTGTGNYGYTF
.	TRBV18	TRBJ2-7	many	TGTGCCAGCTCACCACCTGACTACGAGCAGTACTTC	CASSPPDYEQYF
TRBD2	TRBV7-8	TRBJ2-2	many	TGTGCCAGCAGCTTAGCGGGAGGGGTAGCCGGGGAGCTGTTTTTT	CASSLAGGVAGELFF
.	TRBV10-3	TRBJ1-5	many	TGTGCCATCAGTGGACTACAGGGACCCCAGCCCCAGCATTTT	CAISGLQGPQPQHF
TRBD1	TRBV19	TRBJ1-5	many	TGTGCCAGTAGTTCAATAGGAGGGGACAGTAGCAATCAGCCCCAGCATTTT	CASSSIGGDSSNQPQHF
.	TRBV7-8	TRBJ1-3	many	TGTGCCAGCACCCCCCTCCCCGTGGGGACCCCCATATATTTT	CASTPLPVGTPIYF
TRBD1	TRBV29-1	TRBJ1-1	many	TGCAGCGTCGGGGGGATGACAGGGGCGATCATGAACACTGAAGCTTTCTTT	CSVGGMTGAIMNTEAFF
TRBD1	TRBV6-2/TRBV6-3	TRBJ2-5	many	TGTGCCAGCCGCGATCACGGGACAGCTGAGACCCAGTACTTC	CASRDHGTAETQYF
TRBD1	TRBV11-2	TRBJ1-1	.	TGTGCCAGCAGCTTTTTAAGGTTGAGCAGGGGGCGCGGGACTGAAGCTTTCTTT	CASSFLRLSRGRGTEAFF
TRBD1	TRBV13	TRBJ2-7	many	TGTGCCAGCAGCTTGGGACAGGGTTTCTCCTACGAGCAGTACTTC	CASSLGQGFSYEQYF
.	TRBV27	TRBJ1-2	.	.	CASSFSGIGGYTFGSGIGGYTF
.	TRBV2	TRBJ2-7	many	TGTGCCAGCAGTACCCCACCGTTGGGCGAGCAGTACTTC	CASSTPPLGEQYF
.	TRBV19	TRBJ1-5	many	TGTGCCAGTAGTAATTGGTTGGAGGCGGGTCAGCCCCAGCATTTT	CASSNWLEAGQPQHF
TRBD1	TRBV15	TRBJ1-1	many	TGTGCCACCAGCAGGCCGGGACAGGTGAACACTGAAGCTTTCTTT	CATSRPGQVNTEAFF
TRBD1	TRBV20-1	TRBJ2-5	many	TGCAGTGCTCAGACAGGGGGGGAGACCCAGTACTTC	CSAQTGGETQYF